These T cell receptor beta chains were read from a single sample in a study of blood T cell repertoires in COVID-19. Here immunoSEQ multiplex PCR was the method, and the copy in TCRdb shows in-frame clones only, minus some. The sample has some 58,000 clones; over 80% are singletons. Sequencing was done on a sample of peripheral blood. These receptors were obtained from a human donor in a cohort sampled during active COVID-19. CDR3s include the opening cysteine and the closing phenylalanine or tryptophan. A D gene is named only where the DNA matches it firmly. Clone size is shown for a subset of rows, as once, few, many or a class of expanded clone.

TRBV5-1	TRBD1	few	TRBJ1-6	TGCGCCAGCAGCGGGGAGACAGGGACGTATAATTCACCCCTCCACTTT	CASSGETGTYNSPLHF
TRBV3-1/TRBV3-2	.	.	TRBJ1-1	TGTGCCAGCAGCCAAAGGGAGGGGGGCGACACTGAAGCTTTCTTT	CASSQREGGDTEAFF
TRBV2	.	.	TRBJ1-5	TGTGCCAGCAGGGGAGCCCCGAGCAATCAGCCCCAGCATTTT	CASRGAPSNQPQHF
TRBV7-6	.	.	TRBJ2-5	TGTGCCAGCAGATCCCTTTACAGGGGCGGGGAGGAGACCCAGTACTTC	CASRSLYRGGEETQYF
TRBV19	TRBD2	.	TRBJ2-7	TGTGCCAGTATGGGGCGGGAGGGCAGCGTCGAGCAGTACTTC	CASMGREGSVEQYF
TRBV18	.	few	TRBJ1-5	TGTGCCAGCTCACCACCGGGAGGGGCCAGCAATCAGCCCCAGCATTTT	CASSPPGGASNQPQHF
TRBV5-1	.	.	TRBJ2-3	TGCGCCAGCAGCTTGGGAGACGGGAGAGGGGATACGCAGTATTTT	CASSLGDGRGDTQYF
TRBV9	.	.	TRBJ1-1	TGTGCCAGCAGCGACAGGCAGAACACTGAAGCTTTCTTT	CASSDRQNTEAFF
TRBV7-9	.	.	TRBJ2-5	TGTGCCAGCAGCCTACAGGGTGGGGAAGAGACCCAGTACTTC	CASSLQGGEETQYF
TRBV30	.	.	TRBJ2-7	TGTGCCTGGAGTGTGGGGGCTAGCTACGAGCAGTACTTC	CAWSVGASYEQYF
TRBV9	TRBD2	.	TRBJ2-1	TGTGCCAGCAGCTCCCCCCCAACTAGCGGGGGTAATGAGCAGTTCTTC	CASSSPPTSGGNEQFF
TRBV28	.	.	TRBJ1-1	TGTGCCAGCAGAACACCACAGGGTGTGTGGACTGAAGCTTTCTTT	CASRTPQGVWTEAFF
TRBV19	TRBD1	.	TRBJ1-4	TGTGCCAGCAGCCGAGGAGGGGGCAGGGGTAATGAAAAACTGTTTTTT	CASSRGGGRGNEKLFF
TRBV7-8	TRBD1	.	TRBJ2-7	TGTGCCAGCAGCAGAGGACAGGGGAACATAAACTACGAGCAGTACTTC	CASSRGQGNINYEQYF
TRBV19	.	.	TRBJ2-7	TGTGCCAGTAGTCCTACCCACGGAGCCGAGGGCGAGCAGTACTTC	CASSPTHGAEGEQYF
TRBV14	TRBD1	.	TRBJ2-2	TGTGCCAGCAGCCAAGGATCTGGCGGGACAGGGGGCTTCGGGGAGCTGTTTTTT	CASSQGSGGTGGFGELFF
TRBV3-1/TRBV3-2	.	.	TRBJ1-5	TGTGCCAGCAGCCAAGATTTGAGGCAGCCCCAGCATTTT	CASSQDLRQPQHF
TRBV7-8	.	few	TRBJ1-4	TGTGCCAGCAGACCGGGGGTGGCTGTTAATGAAAAACTGTTTTTT	CASRPGVAVNEKLFF
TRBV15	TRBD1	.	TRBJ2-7	TGTGCCACCAGAATCGACAGGGGAGCGGGCGAGCAGTACTTC	CATRIDRGAGEQYF
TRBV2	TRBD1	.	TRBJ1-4	TGTGCCAGCACCATTGACAGGGTAACTAATGAAAAACTGTTTTTT	CASTIDRVTNEKLFF
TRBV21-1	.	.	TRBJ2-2	TGTGCCAGCAATCCCGGGACAGGATACACCGGGGAGCTGTTTTTT	CASNPGTGYTGELFF
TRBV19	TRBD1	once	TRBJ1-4	TGTGCCAGTAGTATAATGGGGACAGGGAATGAAAAACTGTTTTTT	CASSIMGTGNEKLFF
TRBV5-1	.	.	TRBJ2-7	TGCGCCAGCAGCTTGGACAGTTTTCCCTACGAGCAGTACTTC	CASSLDSFPYEQYF
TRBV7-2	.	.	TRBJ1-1	TGTGCCAGCAAACAGACCATGAACACTGAAGCTTTCTTT	CASKQTMNTEAFF
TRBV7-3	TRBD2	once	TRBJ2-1	TGTGCCAGCAGCGGCAGCGGGAGCTCCTACAATGAGCAGTTCTTC	CASSGSGSSYNEQFF
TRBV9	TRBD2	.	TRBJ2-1	TGTGCCAGCAGCCGATTTCTAGCGGGGTACAGCTCCTACAATGAGCAGTTCTTC	CASSRFLAGYSSYNEQFF
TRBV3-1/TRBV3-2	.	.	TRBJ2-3	TGTGCCAGCAGCCAAGAACCGGGAATCGGCAAAGATACGCAGTATTTT	CASSQEPGIGKDTQYF
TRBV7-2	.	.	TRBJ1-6	TGTGCCAGCAGCTTAGCAGGGGCAAATTCACCCCTCCACTTT	CASSLAGANSPLHF
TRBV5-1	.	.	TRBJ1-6	TGCGCCAGCAGCTTGGGTCAGGGGTCGAATTCACCCCTCCACTTT	CASSLGQGSNSPLHF
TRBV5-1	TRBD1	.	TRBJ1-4	TGCGCCAGCAGCTTGGGGGGACAGTCTAATGAAAAACTGTTTTTT	CASSLGGQSNEKLFF
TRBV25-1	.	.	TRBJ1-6	TGTGCCAGCAGTGAATTTGTCATCAAAAATTCACCCCTCCACTTT	CASSEFVIKNSPLHF
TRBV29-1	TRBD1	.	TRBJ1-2	TGCAGCGCCGGACAGGGTGGAGCTGGCTACACCTTC	CSAGQGGAGYTF
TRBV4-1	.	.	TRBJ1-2	TGCGCCAGCAGCCAACAACGGGGGAACAAAAATGGCTACACCTTC	CASSQQRGNKNGYTF
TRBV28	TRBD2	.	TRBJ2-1	TGTGCCAGCAGTTTAACTAGCGGGGGGGCTCTACCCTACGCTGAGCAGTTCTTC	CASSLTSGGALPYAEQFF
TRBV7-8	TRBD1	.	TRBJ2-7	TGTGCCAGCAGCCCTTACGAGGGGACAGGGGGCCTCTACGAGCAGTACTTC	CASSPYEGTGGLYEQYF
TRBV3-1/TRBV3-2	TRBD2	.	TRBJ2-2	TGTGCCAGCAGCCACTTGACTAGCGGGAAGGGAAGGGGGGAGCTGTTTTTT	CASSHLTSGKGRGELFF
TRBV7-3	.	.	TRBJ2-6	TGTGCCAGCAGCTTAGGAGGTACTGGGGCCAACGTCCTGACTTTC	CASSLGGTGANVLTF
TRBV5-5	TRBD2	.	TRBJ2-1	TGTGCCAGCAGCTTGCCCGGACTAGCGGGAGGGCCCTCCTACAATGAGCAGTTCTTC	CASSLPGLAGGPSYNEQFF
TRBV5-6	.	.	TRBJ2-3	TGTGCCAGCAGCCTCCCGGCAGATACGCAGTATTTT	CASSLPADTQYF
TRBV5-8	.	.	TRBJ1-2	TGTGCCAGCAGCGTAACCTACAGGATTTACTATGGCTACACCTTC	CASSVTYRIYYGYTF
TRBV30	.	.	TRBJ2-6	TGTGCCTGGAGACTGTCTGGGGCCAACGTCCTGACTTTC	CAWRLSGANVLTF
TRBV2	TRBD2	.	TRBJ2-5	TGTGCCAGCAGTATACTAGCGGGGGTAGGAGAGACCCAGTACTTC	CASSILAGVGETQYF
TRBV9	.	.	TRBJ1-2	TGTGCCAGCAGCGTCGGAGGGCCCGGCTATGGCTACACCTTC	CASSVGGPGYGYTF
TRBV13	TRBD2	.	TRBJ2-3	TGTGCCAGCAGCAGGCGGGCGGGGGGCTACACAGATACGCAGTATTTT	CASSRRAGGYTDTQYF
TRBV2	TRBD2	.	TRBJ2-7	TGTGCCAGCAGCCTAGCGGCCCTCTACGAGCAGTACTTC	CASSLAALYEQYF
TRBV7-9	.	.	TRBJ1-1	TGTGCCAGCAGCTTCCCGACAGCGAACACTGAAGCTTTCTTT	CASSFPTANTEAFF
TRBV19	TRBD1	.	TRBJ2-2	TGTGCCAGTAGTATTCGACAGGGGAGCACCGGGGAGCTGTTTTTT	CASSIRQGSTGELFF
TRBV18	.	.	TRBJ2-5	TGTGCCAGCTCACCCTTGGACACCCAAGAGACCCAGTACTTC	CASSPLDTQETQYF
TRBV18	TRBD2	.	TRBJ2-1	TGTGCCAGCTCACCAACGGGACTAGCGGGGGGGGATGAGCAGTTCTTC	CASSPTGLAGGDEQFF
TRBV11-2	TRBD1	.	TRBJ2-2	TGTGCCAGCAGCCCCCGGACAGGGAGAACCGGGGAGCTGTTTTTT	CASSPRTGRTGELFF
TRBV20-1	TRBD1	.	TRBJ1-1	TGCAGTGCTAGTCGTCCGGACAGGGGATGGACTGAAGCTTTCTTT	CSASRPDRGWTEAFF
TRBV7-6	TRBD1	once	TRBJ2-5	TGTGCCAGCAGCTTCGGGGGCCGCAGGGGGCTGGAGACCCAGTACTTC	CASSFGGRRGLETQYF
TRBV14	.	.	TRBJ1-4	TGTGCCAGCAGCCAAGTTGGCAGGGCAGAGAATGAAAAACTGTTTTTT	CASSQVGRAENEKLFF